This T cell receptor (beta chain) was identified during a study of immune characterization of retroperitoneal liposarcoma. MiXCR, run by TCRdb on the PCR reads, gives a single entry per CDR3 protein. The sample holds roughly 20,000 distinct CDR3 sequences; around 40% are singletons and the top ten take approximately 8%. The CDR3 sequence is 16 residues long. Between the trimmed V and J ends, which lost 5 bases and 4 bases, there was a span of 18 bases. Germline V gene data show CDR1 as MNHNS and CDR2 as SASEGT. The clonotype originates from a male donor with retroperitoneal liposarcoma. The rearrangement joins TRBV6-1 to TRBJ1-3, with D maybe TRBD1 (6 bases). Sequencing used blood. The CDR3 DNA follows: TGTGCCAGCAGTCTTACAGGGTTTGAATCCGGAAACACCATATATTTT. Its translation is CASSLTGFESGNTIYF.